This section outlines one T cell receptor beta chain sequence together with its context. Its specific antigen is unknown. Per-base quality was not reported, and no clone a single base away is much larger than it. After removal of 0 bases from V and 6 bases from J, the junction retains 7 bases not matched to a gene. Taken from the germline V gene (reference sequence), the CDR1 and CDR2 loops are SEHNR and FQNEAQ. The CDR3 holds 16 amino acids from the cysteine to the phenylalanine. Just CDR3 DNA is preserved here, 48 bases in frame from base 1. Libraries were prepared through the immunoSEQ multiplex PCR assay. Imported from immuneACCESS, the table was reduced by TCRdb to in-frame sequences with V and J called. These copies leave out some clones; in studies compared against another copy, an unresolved V gene accounts for under half, and the cause of the remainder is not known. Recorded for this sample are about 34,000 clones; 90% of them occurred a single time. Under 15% of the sample is held by the ten biggest clonotypes.

The sample comes from a study of T cell changes during pregnancy in multiple sclerosis (dated by TCRdb to the late 2010s). Study-level background: In women with multiple sclerosis, the researchers looked at how the T cell repertoire shifted as pregnancy progressed.

The chain is encoded by TRBV7-9 joined to TRBJ2-1, with 8 junctional bases fitting TRBD2. Sequencing used CD8+ T cells from peripheral blood mononuclear cells, obtained in the first trimester of pregnancy. This receptor was obtained from a female donor with multiple sclerosis, enrolled in a pregnancy study. The DNA reads as follows: TGTGCCAGCAGCTTAGCGAGGCGGGAGGCCGGCAATGAGCAGTTCTTC. Its protein product is CASSLARREAGNEQFF.